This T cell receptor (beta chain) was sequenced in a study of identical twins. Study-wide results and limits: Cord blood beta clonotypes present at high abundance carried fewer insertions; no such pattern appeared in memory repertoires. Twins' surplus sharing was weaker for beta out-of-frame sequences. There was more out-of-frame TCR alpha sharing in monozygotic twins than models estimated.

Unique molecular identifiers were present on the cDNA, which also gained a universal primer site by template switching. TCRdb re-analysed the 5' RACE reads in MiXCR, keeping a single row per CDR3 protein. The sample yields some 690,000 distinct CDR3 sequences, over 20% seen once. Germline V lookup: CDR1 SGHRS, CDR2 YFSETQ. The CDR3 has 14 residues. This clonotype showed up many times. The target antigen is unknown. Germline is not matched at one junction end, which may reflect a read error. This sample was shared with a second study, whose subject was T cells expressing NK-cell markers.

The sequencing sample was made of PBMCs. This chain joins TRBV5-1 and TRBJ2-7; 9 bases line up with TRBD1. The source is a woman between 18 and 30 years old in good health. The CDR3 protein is CASRTGTGTYEQYF. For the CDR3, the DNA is TGTGCCAGCAGGACCGGGACAGGGACCTACGAGCAGTACTTC.